These 32 T cell receptor beta chains share one sample of origin, sequenced in a study of shared clonotypes between healthy human individuals. TCRdb keeps only in-frame clones here, not all; method: immunoSEQ multiplex PCR. In the table there are roughly 2.5 million clones, roughly nine tenths of which are singletons. The specimen sequenced was naive CD4+ T cells sorted from blood. Described subset: CD45RA+ positively selected. Receptor source: a man between 18 and 29 years old in good health.

The chain uses TRBV6-1 and TRBJ1-5, with 8 nucleotides matching TRBD1. Germline lookup yields CDR1 MNHNS and CDR2 SASEGT. CDR3 length: 15 residues. The J segment lost 7 bases and the V segment lost 8 bases, leaving 13 bases of the junction unmatched. CDR3 amino acids: CASSYTTGDNQPQHF. CDR3 bases: TGTGCCAGCTCCTATACGACAGGGGATAACCAGCCCCAGCATTTT.

This chain links TRBV2 with TRBJ1-2; a weak D match, TRBD1 (6 bases). The CDR3 length is 15 residues. V gave up 6 bases and J gave up 0 bases, with 14 bases separating them. Germline V gene sequence: CDR1 SNHLY, CDR2 FYNNEI. The CDR3 loop reads CASSLRQDANYGYTF. The CDR3 DNA reads TGTGCCAGCAGCCTACGACAGGATGCTAACTATGGCTACACCTTC. Supplemented by reference TRBV2 and TRBJ1-2, the full variable domain reads EPEVTQTPSHQVTQMGQEVILRCVPISNHLYFYWYRQILGQKVEFLVSFYNNEISEKSEIFDDQFSVERPDGSNFTLKIRSTKLEDSAMYFCASSLRQDANYGYTFGSGTRLTVV.

This clone was picked up one time. The chain combines TRBV15 with TRBJ2-7, with D maybe TRBD1 (5 bases). This CDR3 has 14 residues. Germline V CDR1 and CDR2: LNHNV, YYDKDF (reference sequence). The V end lost 2 bases, the J end lost 4 bases, and 12 bases lay between the germline ends. CDR3 residues: CATSRQGKGYEQYF. The CDR3 DNA is TGTGCCACCAGCAGACAGGGTAAAGGATACGAGCAGTACTTC.

As for this clone: At the DNA level, this CDR3 is encoded by other sequences in the same sample as well. The chain joins TRBV10-1 to TRBJ2-5, with 11 bases that match TRBD2. The V gene's germline CDR1 is WNHNN and CDR2 SYGVQD (reference sequence). This CDR3 has 15 amino acids. The junction had 4 bases not matched to a gene; V was cut back by 2 bases and J by 5 bases. The CDR3 protein is CASSEGTSGWETQYF. Written as DNA, the CDR3 is TGCGCCAGCAGTGAGGGGACTAGCGGTTGGGAGACCCAGTACTTC.

This clone appeared a single time. The rearrangement joins TRBV30 to TRBJ2-2; weak D call: TRBD1 (6 bases). The length of the CDR3 is 15 residues. V was clipped by 0 bases and J by 5 bases, with 13 bases between them. CDR1 is GTSNPN, CDR2 SVGIG, per germline (reference sequence). The CDR3, as DNA: TGTGCCTGGAGTGTACGCAGGGGCGGGACCGGGGAGCTGTTTTTT. Amino acids: CAWSVRRGGTGELFF.

J is TRBJ1-5 and V is TRBV6-6; perhaps TRBD1 as D (6 bases). The CDR3 totals 15 residues. V lost 6 bases and J lost 2, with 14 bases in between. From germline, CDR1 is MNHNY and CDR2 SVGAGI (reference sequence). The CDR3 nucleotides are TGTGCCAGCAGACTGGGGGCGCGGGGCAATCAGCCCCAGCATTTT. Residues: CASRLGARGNQPQHF.

This chain connects TRBV6-5 to TRBJ1-5; tentatively, D is TRBD1 (5 bases). V lost 6 bases to trimming and J lost 2 bases, with 11 bases between them. Germline assignment: CDR1 MNHEY and CDR2 SVGAGI. The length of the CDR3 is 14 residues. The CDR3 reads CASSRGAGNQPQHF. DNA of the CDR3: TGTGCCAGCAGCCGAGGGGCCGGCAATCAGCCCCAGCATTTT.

The chain uses TRBV15 and TRBJ2-1; 15 bases agree with TRBD2. V shed 4 bases and J 7 bases; nucleotides not matched to a gene: 2. Germline assignment: CDR1 LNHNV and CDR2 YYDKDF (reference sequence). This CDR3 comprises 15 residues. CDR3 DNA sequence: TGTGCCACCAGCACCGGGACTAGCGGGAGGAATGAGCAGTTCTTC. It is translated as CATSTGTSGRNEQFF.

J is TRBJ2-7 and V is TRBV19; tentative D call: TRBD1 (6 bases). Trimming removed 3 bases from V and 4 bases from J, with 13 bases in between. Germline CDR1 and CDR2: LNHDA and SQIVND (reference sequence). CDR3 length: 14 residues. The CDR3 reads CASSIDRSRYEQYF. CDR3 coding DNA: TGTGCCAGTAGTATTGACAGGTCTAGGTACGAGCAGTACTTC.

Worth noting for this clone: The junction differs from germline at one of its ends, possibly a read error. The V call is TRBV10-2, the J call TRBJ2-6; unclear D gene. This CDR3 has 18 amino acids. Germline CDR1 is WSHSY and CDR2 is SAAADI. CDR3 protein: CASSTDTTLTKSGQRPDF. The CDR3 nucleotides are TGCGCCAGCAGTACCGACACCACTCTAACAAAGTCGGGCCAACGTCCTGACTTC.

Worth noting for this clone: The same CDR3 can be traced to other DNA sequences in this sample. The chain recombines TRBV18 with TRBJ2-5, with D uncertain. The CDR3 has 12 amino acids. CDR1 is KGHSH and CDR2 is LQKENI in the germline V gene. Trimming stripped 6 bases from V and 0 bases from J, with 5 bases between. In nucleotides, the CDR3 is TGTGCCAGCTCTGCGTACCAAGAGACCCAGTACTTC. Residues: CASSAYQETQYF.

The V call is TRBV7-3, the J call TRBJ1-5; D gene uncertain. The V end lost 11 bases, the J end lost 2 bases, and 22 bases lay between the germline ends. There are 16 residues in the CDR3. CDR1 is SGHTA, CDR2 FQGTGA, per germline. The CDR3 sequence is CARRQSARRGNQPQHF. DNA of the CDR3: TGTGCCCGGAGACAATCGGCGAGGAGAGGCAATCAGCCCCAGCATTTT.

The gene calls are TRBV7-2 and TRBJ2-3, with 7 positions matching TRBD1. Trimming took 4 bases from V and 3 from J; bases not matched to a gene: 10. Germline CDR1 SGHTA, CDR2 FQGNSA. The CDR3 totals 16 residues. The CDR3 DNA follows: TGTGCCAGCAGCTCTGGACAGGTGAGGGGAACAGATACGCAGTATTTT. Its translation is CASSSGQVRGTDTQYF.

The gene calls are TRBV5-6 and TRBJ2-6; TRBD1 matches at 7 bases. The CDR3 has 16 amino acids. The V and J ends lost 4 bases and 5 bases, in that order; junction bases with no gene match: 9. Per germline, CDR1 SGHDT and CDR2 YYEEEE. In DNA form, the CDR3 reads TGTGCCAGCAGCCTGGGACAGCTCACCTGGGCCAACGTCCTGACTTTC. This encodes CASSLGQLTWANVLTF.

V and J are TRBV9 and TRBJ1-3, with no clear D. The CDR3 loop spans 18 amino acids. Germline V CDR1 and CDR2: SGDLS, YYNGEE. V was trimmed by 4 bases and J by 0 bases, leaving 20 bases between them. The CDR3: CASSRVPLPGLSGNTIYF. CDR3 nucleotide sequence: TGTGCCAGCAGCCGAGTTCCCCTCCCCGGCCTCTCTGGAAACACCATATATTTT.

The sample holds one count of this clone. The gene calls are TRBV2 and TRBJ1-5; TRBD1 is a possible D gene (5 bases). Looked up from germline, CDR1 is SNHLY and CDR2 is FYNNEI. This CDR3 region has 15 residues. Trimming left V 7 bases short and J 2 bases short, with 15 bases between. CDR3 nucleotides: TGTGCCAGCAAAAGAGGGGTTGAGGGCAATCAGCCCCAGCATTTT. This codes for CASKRGVEGNQPQHF.

The rearrangement uses TRBV5-6 and TRBJ2-2, with TRBD2 matching 13 bases. With V trimmed by 4 bases and J by 1 base, 7 bases remained unmatched. Germline CDR1 SGHDT, CDR2 YYEEEE. The CDR3 has 18 amino acids. The CDR3: CASSPLGLAGENTGELFF. The CDR3 DNA reads as TGTGCCAGCAGCCCGTTAGGACTAGCGGGAGAGAACACCGGGGAGCTGTTTTTT.

The chain links TRBV18 to TRBJ1-2; possibly TRBD1 for D (6 bases). V was shortened by 4 bases and J by 11 bases, with 14 bases between the two germline ends. The CDR3 consists of 12 residues. CDR1 and CDR2 (germline): KGHSH, LQKENI. The CDR3 DNA follows: TGTGCCAGCTCACAAAGGACAGACGGTTACACCTTC. The encoded protein is CASSQRTDGYTF.

This clone was observed a few times. This sequence joins TRBV2 and TRBJ1-5; no firm D call. This CDR3 has 15 amino acids. V dropped 0 bases and J dropped 7 bases, with 13 bases sitting between them. Germline-derived CDR1 and CDR2 are SNHLY and FYNNEI. CDR3 region: CASSEALGMGQPQHF. The DNA of the CDR3 is TGTGCCAGCAGTGAAGCGCTCGGGATGGGGCAGCCCCAGCATTTT.

CDR3 in DNA: TGTGCCAGCAGTAGGGCACAAGAGACCCAGTACTTC. As protein: CASSRAQETQYF. The chain has TRBV2 and TRBJ2-5, with D unresolved. The CDR3 is 12 amino acids. Trimming pared 5 bases from V and 2 bases from J, leaving 6 bases between. The germline V gene encodes CDR1 SNHLY and CDR2 FYNNEI.

V is TRBV7-6 and J is TRBJ2-2; 7 bases are a match to TRBD2. The length of the CDR3 is 15 residues. V was clipped by 9 bases and J by 7 bases; unmatched bases: 14. The germline CDR1 and CDR2 sequences are SGHVS and FNYEAQ. CDR3 DNA: TGTGCCAGGTTGGGTGTGGGAGGGCGGAACGGGGAGCTGTTTTTT. Encoded protein: CARLGVGGRNGELFF.

A word on this clone: Other DNA sequences in the sample encode the same CDR3. V usage is TRBV5-1 and J usage is TRBJ1-4, with TRBD1 matching over 7 bases. Per germline, CDR1 SGHRS and CDR2 YFSETQ. The CDR3 loop spans 15 amino acids. The V gene end was trimmed by 2 bases and the J gene end by 0 bases; junction bases not matched to a gene: 1. This CDR3 reads CASSLGQATNEKLFF. The DNA for the CDR3 is TGCGCCAGCAGCTTAGGACAGGCAACTAATGAAAAACTGTTTTTT.

This chain joins TRBV30 and TRBJ2-7; the D is unclear. The CDR3 totals 12 residues. The germline gives CDR1 GTSNPN, CDR2 SVGIG (reference sequence). The V and J ends lost 3 bases and 2 bases respectively, with 8 bases between them. The CDR3, as DNA: TGTGCCTGGAGAACGAATACCTACGAGCAGTACTTC. Amino acids: CAWRTNTYEQYF. Full variable domain (outside the CDR3, taken from reference TRBV30 and TRBJ2-7): SQTIHQWPATLVQPVGSPLSLECTVEGTSNPNLYWYRQAAGRGLQLLFYSVGIGQISSEVPQNLSASRPQDRQFILSSKKLLLSDSGFYLCAWRTNTYEQYFGPGTRLTVT.

V gene TRBV14 combines with J gene TRBJ2-7; D remains unclear. Germline V gives CDR1 SGHDN, CDR2 FVKESK. The ends were cut back, 3 bases at V and 5 bases at J, with 8 bases in the middle. The CDR3 spans 12 residues. CDR3 sequence (DNA): TGTGCCAGCAGCCAGGTCTGGCACGAGCAGTACTTC. Its protein is CASSQVWHEQYF.

The CDR3 is CASSHTGQGKNIQYF. For the CDR3, the DNA is TGTGCCAGCAGCCATACGGGACAGGGGAAAAACATTCAGTACTTC. V is TRBV7-3 and J is TRBJ2-4; the match to TRBD1 covers 10 bases. The junction had 5 bases not matched to a gene; V was cut back by 5 bases and J by 4 bases. Germline CDR1 reads SGHTA; CDR2 reads FQGTGA. The CDR3 is 15 amino acids.

This chain joins TRBV29-1 and TRBJ1-2, with D tentatively TRBD1 (5 bases). V was cut by 4 bases and J by 7 bases, with 13 bases left in between. Germline V gene sequence: CDR1 SQVTM, CDR2 ANQGSEA. The CDR3 sequence is 12 residues long. CDR3 residues: CSVVRGSGGYTF. CDR3 DNA sequence: TGCAGCGTTGTTCGGGGGTCTGGTGGCTACACCTTC.

This clone has a single count. The chain carries TRBV5-1 and TRBJ2-1; tentatively, D is TRBD2 (5 bases). Trimming left V 0 bases short and J 5 bases short, with 12 bases between. This CDR3 region has 15 residues. CDR1 is SGHRS, CDR2 YFSETQ, per germline. CDR3 amino acids: CASSLATGIHNEQFF. The CDR3 nucleotides read TGCGCCAGCAGCTTGGCGACGGGGATCCACAATGAGCAGTTCTTC.

The chain joins TRBV5-1 to TRBJ1-4; TRBD1 agrees at 8 bases. Germline trimming cut 6 bases from V and 3 bases from J; bases unmatched to any gene: 7. The CDR3 loop spans 15 amino acids. Germline CDR1 SGHRS, CDR2 YFSETQ. CDR3 nucleotide sequence: TGCGCCAGCACACTCGGACAGGGACCTAATGAAAAACTGTTTTTT. Translation: CASTLGQGPNEKLFF.

This clone has more than one count but fewer than ten. The V call is TRBV6-6, the J call TRBJ2-7, with 7 bases identical to TRBD1. Per germline, CDR1 MNHNY and CDR2 SVGAGI (reference sequence). J gave up 7 bases and V 5 bases, and 8 bases lay outside the gene matches. This CDR3 region has 13 residues. This chain's CDR3 is CASSPAGTAEQYF. The CDR3 DNA reads TGTGCCAGCAGTCCGGCCGGGACAGCTGAGCAGTACTTC.

The V gene is TRBV30, the J gene TRBJ2-3, with 7 nucleotides matching TRBD2. V was clipped by 0 bases and J by 7 bases; unmatched bases: 7. The germline CDR1 and CDR2 sequences are GTSNPN and SVGIG (reference sequence). The CDR3 has 14 amino acids. The DNA for the CDR3 is TGTGCCTGGAGTGTCACGGGGGGATCCTATACGCAGTATTTT. Its protein is CAWSVTGGSYTQYF.

The rearrangement links TRBV9 to TRBJ2-5; 10 bases align to TRBD1. In germline, CDR1 is SGDLS, CDR2 YYNGEE. The CDR3 is 14 amino acids. Germline trimming cut 4 bases from V and 4 bases from J; bases unmatched to any gene: 4. Here the CDR3 reads CASSRGQGGETQYF. The CDR3 DNA is TGTGCCAGCAGCAGAGGACAGGGGGGAGAGACCCAGTACTTC.

This sequence joins TRBV28 and TRBJ2-5; perhaps TRBD2 as D (5 bases). V was cut by 3 bases and J by 4 bases, with 12 bases left in between. There are 14 residues in the CDR3. Per germline, CDR1 MDHEN and CDR2 SYDVKM. The CDR3 loop reads CASSFAAGRETQYF. CDR3 nucleotide sequence: TGTGCCAGCAGTTTTGCGGCGGGTCGAGAGACCCAGTACTTC.